The T cell receptor (beta chain) described here comes from a study of OX40 agonist ivuxolimab in advanced cancers. With regard to the full study: The costimulatory receptor OX40 (CD134) was targeted by ivuxolimab, a fully human IgG2 agonistic monoclonal antibody. Of the 50 to 55 patients in dose escalation, 19 had hepatocellular carcinoma, some 15 had melanoma, 9 had renal cell carcinoma and 9 had head and neck cancer. Partial responses occurred in three dose-escalation patients, of whom one had hepatocellular carcinoma and two had cutaneous melanoma. Intravenous ivuxolimab was administered to patients every 2 weeks at six dose levels: 0.01, 0.1, 0.3, 1.5, 3 and 10 mg/kg. In the dose-escalation cohort, roughly 80% of patients were male, and the mean age was roughly 60 years, with a range of 23 to 79. Prior anti-PD-1, anti-PD-L1 or anti-CTLA-4 therapy was permitted, and approximately 39% of dose-escalation patients had received checkpoint inhibitors. The point of sequencing TCRbeta in the periphery was to test whether ivuxolimab changed TCR sequence diversity and drove clonal T-cell expansion. The paper describes the monotherapy dose-escalation part (N of about 47 patients) of the phase I trial of ivuxolimab. The paper as a whole reports these results and caveats: Low levels of normalized T-cell clonal expansion were also seen in some patients who did not respond. Clonal expansion of both CD4+ and CD8+ blood T cells was observed from baseline to week 6 at doses 0.1 to 3.0 mg/kg. After ivuxolimab, expanded clones were on average more numerous among CD8+ T cells than among CD4+ T cells. The antigen specificity of the clonally expanded peripheral T cells was not determined. In the 0.1-3.0 mg/kg groups, partial responders had among the lowest normalized peripheral clonal expansion, particularly in CD8+ T cells.

From its cysteine to its phenylalanine, the CDR3 spans 15 amino acids. Only the CDR3 DNA is retained, 45 bases long and in frame from the first base. V ends up 2 bases short and J 5 bases short, with an unmatched junction base count of 5. CDR1 and CDR2 (MNHNY, SVGAGI) derive from the germline V gene (reference sequence). Points on this clone: Which antigen it targets is not known. No much larger clone is present one base from it, and per-base qualities are unavailable.

Genomic DNA was isolated from the sorted cells so that the TCRbeta CDR3 region could be sequenced. TCRbeta CDR3 regions were sequenced using the immunoSEQ Assay. TCRdb's version of the immuneACCESS table is confined to in-frame rearrangements and falls short of the full clone set. An unresolved V gene accounts for under half of the shortfall where checked; the remainder is of unknown origin. This sample gives about 160,000 clones in total; approximately 94% of them show up just once. The ten largest make up around 0.31% of the sample. The trial excluded patients who had a history of autoimmune disease or who were on systemic immunosuppression. In every dose cohort, peripheral blood was drawn for TCR sequencing at baseline, cycle 4 day 1, and cycle 7 day 1. The samples were taken from a phase I, first-in-human, multicenter, open-label dose-escalation trial of ivuxolimab. The trial enrolled adults with locally advanced or metastatic head and neck squamous cell, hepatocellular, melanoma or renal cell carcinoma. Before TCR sequencing, CD4+ T cells and CD8+ T cells were sorted from peripheral blood as separate populations.

The starting material was CD4+ or CD8+ T cells sorted from blood, obtained in a trial of the OX40 agonist ivuxolimab. The sequence links TRBV6-6 to TRBJ1-2; 10 central nucleotides agree with TRBD1. This TCR came from an adult with an advanced solid tumor such as melanoma, head and neck, liver or kidney cancer. The DNA reads TGTGCCAGCAGTTACCTTGGGACAGGGGTGTATGGCTACACCTTC. Translated, it reads CASSYLGTGVYGYTF.